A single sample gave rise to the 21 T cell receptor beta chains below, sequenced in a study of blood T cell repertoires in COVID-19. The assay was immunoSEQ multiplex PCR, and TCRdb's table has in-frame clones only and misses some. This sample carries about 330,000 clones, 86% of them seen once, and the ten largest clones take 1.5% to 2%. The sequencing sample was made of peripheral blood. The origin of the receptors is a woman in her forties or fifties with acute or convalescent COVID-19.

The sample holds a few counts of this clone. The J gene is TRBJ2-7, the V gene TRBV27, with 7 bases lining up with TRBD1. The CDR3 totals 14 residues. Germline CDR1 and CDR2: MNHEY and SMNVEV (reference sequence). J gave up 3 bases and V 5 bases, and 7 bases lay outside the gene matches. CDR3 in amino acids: CASSRSTGNYEQYF. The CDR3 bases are TGTGCCAGCAGTCGGTCGACAGGGAACTACGAGCAGTACTTC.

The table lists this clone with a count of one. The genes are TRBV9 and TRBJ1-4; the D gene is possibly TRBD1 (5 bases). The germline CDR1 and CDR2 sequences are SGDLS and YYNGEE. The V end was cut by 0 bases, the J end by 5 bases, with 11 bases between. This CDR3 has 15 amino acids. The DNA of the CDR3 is TGTGCCAGCAGCGTAGAGGGGACTCAGAATGAAAAACTGTTTTTT. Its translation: CASSVEGTQNEKLFF. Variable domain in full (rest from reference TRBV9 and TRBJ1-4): DSGVTQTPKHLITATGQRVTLRCSPRSGDLSVYWYQQSLDQGLQFLIQYYNGEERAKGNILERFSAQQFPDLHSELNLSSLELGDSALYFCASSVEGTQNEKLFFGSGTQLSVL.

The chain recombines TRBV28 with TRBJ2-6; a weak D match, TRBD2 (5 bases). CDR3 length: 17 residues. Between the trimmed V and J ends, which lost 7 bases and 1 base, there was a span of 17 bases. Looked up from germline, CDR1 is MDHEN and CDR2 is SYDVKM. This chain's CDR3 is CASKSGIPLSGANVLTF. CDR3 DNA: TGTGCCAGCAAATCCGGGATCCCCCTTTCTGGGGCCAACGTCCTGACTTTC.

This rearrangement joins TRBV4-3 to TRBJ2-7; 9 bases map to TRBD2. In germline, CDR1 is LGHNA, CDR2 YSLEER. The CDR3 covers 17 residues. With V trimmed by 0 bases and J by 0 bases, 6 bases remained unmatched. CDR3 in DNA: TGCGCCAGCAGCCAAGAACCTAGCGGGGCCAGCTCCTACGAGCAGTACTTC. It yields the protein CASSQEPSGASSYEQYF.

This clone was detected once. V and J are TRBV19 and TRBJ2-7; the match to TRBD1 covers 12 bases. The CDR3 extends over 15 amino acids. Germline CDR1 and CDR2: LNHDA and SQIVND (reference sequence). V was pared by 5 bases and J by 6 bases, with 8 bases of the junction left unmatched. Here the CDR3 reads CASSFSGTGGLEQYF. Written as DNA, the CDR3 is TGTGCCAGTAGTTTCTCCGGGACAGGGGGCCTCGAGCAGTACTTC. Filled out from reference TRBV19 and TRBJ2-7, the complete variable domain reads DGGITQSPKYLFRKEGQNVTLSCEQNLNHDAMYWYRQDPGQGLRLIYYSQIVNDFQKGDIAEGYSVSREKKESFPLTVTSAQKNPTAFYLCASSFSGTGGLEQYFGPGTRLTVT.

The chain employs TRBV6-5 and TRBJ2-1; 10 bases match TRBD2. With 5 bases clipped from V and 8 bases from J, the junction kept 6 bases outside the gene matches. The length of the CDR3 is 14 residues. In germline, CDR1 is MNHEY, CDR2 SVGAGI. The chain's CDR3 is CASSIRTSGDEQFF. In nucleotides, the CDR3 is TGTGCCAGCAGTATTAGGACTAGCGGCGATGAGCAGTTCTTC.

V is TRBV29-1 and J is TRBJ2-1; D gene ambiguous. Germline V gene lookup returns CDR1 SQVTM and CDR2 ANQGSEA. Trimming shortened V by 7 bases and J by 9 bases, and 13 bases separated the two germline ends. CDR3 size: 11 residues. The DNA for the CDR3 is TGCAGCGGAAGAGTTGGTGGTGAGCAGTTCTTC. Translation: CSGRVGGEQFF.

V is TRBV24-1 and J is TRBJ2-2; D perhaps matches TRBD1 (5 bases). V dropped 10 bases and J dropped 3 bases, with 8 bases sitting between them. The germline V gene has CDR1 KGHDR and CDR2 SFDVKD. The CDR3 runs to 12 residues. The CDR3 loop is CATRQYTGELFF. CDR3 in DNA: TGTGCCACAAGACAGTACACCGGGGAGCTGTTTTTT.

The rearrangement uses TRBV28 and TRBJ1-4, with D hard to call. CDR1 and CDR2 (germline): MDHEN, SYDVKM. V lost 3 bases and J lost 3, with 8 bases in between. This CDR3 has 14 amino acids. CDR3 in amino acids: CASSLEGANEKLFF. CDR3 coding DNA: TGTGCCAGCAGTTTGGAGGGAGCTAATGAAAAACTGTTTTTT.

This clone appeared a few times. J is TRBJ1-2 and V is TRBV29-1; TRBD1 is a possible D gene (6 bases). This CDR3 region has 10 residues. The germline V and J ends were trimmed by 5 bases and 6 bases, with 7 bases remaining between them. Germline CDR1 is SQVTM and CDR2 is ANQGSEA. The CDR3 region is CSVNRDGYTF. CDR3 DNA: TGCAGCGTTAACAGGGATGGCTACACCTTC.

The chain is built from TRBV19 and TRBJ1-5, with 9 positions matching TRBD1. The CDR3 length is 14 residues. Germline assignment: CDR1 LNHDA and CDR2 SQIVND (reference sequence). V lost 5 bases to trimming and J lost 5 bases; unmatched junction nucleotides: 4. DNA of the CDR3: TGTGCCAGTAGTTCACAGGGGGCTCATCAGCCCCAGCATTTT. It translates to CASSSQGAHQPQHF.

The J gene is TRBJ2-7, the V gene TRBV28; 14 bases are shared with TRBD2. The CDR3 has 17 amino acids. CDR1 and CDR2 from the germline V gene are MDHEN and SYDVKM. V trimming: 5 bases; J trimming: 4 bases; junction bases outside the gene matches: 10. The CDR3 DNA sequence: TGTGCCAGCAGTGAAGGGACTAGCGGGAGAGCGATATACGAGCAGTACTTC. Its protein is CASSEGTSGRAIYEQYF.

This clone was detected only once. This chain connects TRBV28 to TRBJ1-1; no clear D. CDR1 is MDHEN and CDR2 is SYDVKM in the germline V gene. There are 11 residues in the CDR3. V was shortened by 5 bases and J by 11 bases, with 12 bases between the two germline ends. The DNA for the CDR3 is TGTGCCAGCAGTCCTGGCCCGTCGGCTTTCTTT. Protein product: CASSPGPSAFF.

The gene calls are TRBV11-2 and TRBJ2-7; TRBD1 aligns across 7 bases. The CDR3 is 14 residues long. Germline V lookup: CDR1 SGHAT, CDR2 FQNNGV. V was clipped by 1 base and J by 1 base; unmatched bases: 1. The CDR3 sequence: CASSLGGQSYEQYF. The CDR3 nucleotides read TGTGCCAGCAGCTTAGGGGGACAGTCCTACGAGCAGTACTTC.

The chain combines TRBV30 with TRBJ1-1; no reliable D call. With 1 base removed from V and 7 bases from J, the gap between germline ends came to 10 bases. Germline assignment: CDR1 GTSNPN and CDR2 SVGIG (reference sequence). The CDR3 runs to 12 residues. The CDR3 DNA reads TGTGCCTGGAGTGGGGCAACCGTTGAAGCTTTCTTT. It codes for CAWSGATVEAFF.

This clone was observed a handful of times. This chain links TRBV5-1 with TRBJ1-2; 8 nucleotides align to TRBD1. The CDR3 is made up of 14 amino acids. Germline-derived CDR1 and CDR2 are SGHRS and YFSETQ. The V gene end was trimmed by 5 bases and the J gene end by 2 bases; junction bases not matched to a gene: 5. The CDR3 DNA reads TGCGCCAGCAGACCGGACAGGGCGAACTATGGCTACACCTTC. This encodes CASRPDRANYGYTF. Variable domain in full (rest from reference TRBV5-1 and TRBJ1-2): KAGVTQTPRYLIKTRGQQVTLSCSPISGHRSVSWYQQTPGQGLQFLFEYFSETQRNKGNFPGRFSGRQFSNSRSEMNVSTLELGDSALYLCASRPDRANYGYTFGSGTRLTVV.

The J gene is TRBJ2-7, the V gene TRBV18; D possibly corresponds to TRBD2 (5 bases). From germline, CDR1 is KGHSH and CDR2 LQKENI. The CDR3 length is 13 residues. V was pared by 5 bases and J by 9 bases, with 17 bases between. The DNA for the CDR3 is TGTGCCAGCTCATCCCGACTACTACACGGGCAGTACTTC. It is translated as CASSSRLLHGQYF. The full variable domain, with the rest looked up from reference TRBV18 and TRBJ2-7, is NAGVMQNPRHLVRRRGQEARLRCSPMKGHSHVYWYRQLPEEGLKFMVYLQKENIIDESGMPKERFSAEFPKEGPSILRIQQVVRGDSAAYFCASSSRLLHGQYFGPGTRLTVT.

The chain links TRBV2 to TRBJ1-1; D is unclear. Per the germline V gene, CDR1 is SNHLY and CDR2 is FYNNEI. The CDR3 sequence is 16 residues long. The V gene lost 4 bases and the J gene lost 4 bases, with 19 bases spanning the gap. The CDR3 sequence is CASSGFPDAAGTEAFF. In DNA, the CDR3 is TGTGCCAGCAGTGGCTTCCCTGACGCTGCGGGCACTGAAGCTTTCTTT.

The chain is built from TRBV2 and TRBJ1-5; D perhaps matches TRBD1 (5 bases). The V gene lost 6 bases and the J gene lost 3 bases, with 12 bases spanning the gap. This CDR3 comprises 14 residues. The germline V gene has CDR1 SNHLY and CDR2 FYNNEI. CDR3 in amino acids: CASSQDSNNQPQHF. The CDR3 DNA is TGTGCCAGCAGCCAAGACAGTAACAATCAGCCCCAGCATTTT.

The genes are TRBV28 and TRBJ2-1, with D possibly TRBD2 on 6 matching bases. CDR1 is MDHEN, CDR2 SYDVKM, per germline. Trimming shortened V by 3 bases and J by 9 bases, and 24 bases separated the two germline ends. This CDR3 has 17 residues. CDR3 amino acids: CASSLAGSGREGTEQFF. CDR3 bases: TGTGCCAGCAGTTTGGCGGGGAGCGGCAGGGAAGGCACTGAGCAGTTCTTC.

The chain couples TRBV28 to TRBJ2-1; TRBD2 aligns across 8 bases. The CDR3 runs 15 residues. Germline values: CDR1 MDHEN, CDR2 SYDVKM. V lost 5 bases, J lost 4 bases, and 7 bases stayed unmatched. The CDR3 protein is CASSPTSGAYNEQFF. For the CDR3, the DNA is TGTGCCAGCAGTCCTACTAGCGGAGCTTACAATGAGCAGTTCTTC.